This T cell receptor beta chain was found in a study of cytomegalovirus exposure and HLA in healthy donors. On the study more broadly: Assignment to the Caucasian-associated ancestry cluster applied to around 82% of the approximately 420 genotyped donors.

PCR involved 60 Vbeta and 13 Jbeta primers. Generated by immunoSEQ multiplex PCR, the TCRdb table keeps only in-frame clones and is missing some. The sample consists of around 200,000 clones, around four fifths of them appearing once. Germline assignment: CDR1 LGHNA and CDR2 YNFKEQ. This CDR3 has 12 residues. V lost 1 base, J lost 3 bases, and 3 bases lay in between. This clone was detected once. V usage is TRBV4-2 and J usage is TRBJ1-1; D is uncertain. Sequencing was carried out using PBMCs. The receptor comes from a man aged 50-59 years in good health and CMV-seronegative. CDR3 nucleotide sequence: TGTGCCAGCAGCCAAGGAGACACTGAAGCTTTCTTT. It yields the protein CASSQGDTEAFF.